This T cell receptor (beta chain) was identified in a study of blood T cell repertoires in COVID-19 (dated by TCRdb to 2018 to 2020). Regarding the study in general: The collaborator samples originated in the United States, Italy and Spain and spanned the acute and convalescent phases of COVID-19. A freely available public database, intended as a resource for researchers studying the immune response to SARS-CoV-2, is where the repertoires were released. The prospective study material was composed of cDNA or gDNA derived from T cells, B-cell-depleted T cells, or PBMCs. Sample metadata almost always included a de-identified subject ID, COVID-19 status, age in years and sex. HLA class I and class II types, where available, came from metadata supplied by the sample provider rather than from assay-based typing. The dataset comprised deeply sampled blood TCRbeta repertoires from subjects exposed to, actively infected with, or recovered from COVID-19. The samples were drawn from two sources: the first 160 participants of the ongoing ImmuneRACE study, and about 1,300 subjects contributed by 6 global collaborators. What the work shows at the level of the full study, not this receptor alone: The amount of clinical and demographic metadata varied by source and participant and was provided uncurated.

The immunoSEQ Assay, a bias-controlled multiplex PCR, was used to amplify TCRbeta CDR3 regions from genomic DNA. Processing in the source paper ran as follows. Within the assay, amplification of reference gene primers was used to estimate how many nucleated cells each sample contained. Sequence reads were collapsed and filtered to measure the absolute abundance of every unique TCRbeta CDR3 rearrangement. Productive Simpson clonality was computed per sample as the square root of Simpson's diversity index over productive rearrangements. TCRdb holds this immuneACCESS table with in-frame rearrangements only. Some clones are missing; in checked studies, unresolved V genes explain under half, and the rest has no known cause. V, J and clone size were drawn from that table, and D and trimming were deduced from the DNA. This sample lists some 290,000 clones; around 87% were detected once. The ten most abundant clones make up 2% to 2.5% of the sample.

CDR1 and CDR2, per the germline V gene, are SGDLS and YYNGEE. Germline trimming amounts to 3 bases on V and 4 bases on J, with 7 as the count of junction bases outside the gene matches. Measured from the cysteine to the phenylalanine, the CDR3 is 16 residues long. The only DNA kept is the CDR3, 48 bases in frame from the first base. Another Seattle source contributed samples from volunteer blood donors who had recovered from COVID-19. Collaborating institutions collected whole blood in K2EDTA tubes following their own protocols. For TCRbeta analysis, collaborators shipped samples as frozen whole blood, isolated PBMCs, or DNA extracted from either of those sample types. On this clone itself: Its antigen is unknown. Per-nucleotide qualities are absent, and no much larger clonotype sits a single base away.

This sequence uses TRBV9 and TRBJ2-2; 9 bases in the middle match TRBD1. This receptor was taken from a woman aged 45-65 years who had recovered from COVID-19. Material: peripheral blood. The DNA sequence reads TGTGCCAGCAGCGCGGGGACAGGGCCGAGCACCGGGGAGCTGTTTTTT. Its translation reads: CASSAGTGPSTGELFF.